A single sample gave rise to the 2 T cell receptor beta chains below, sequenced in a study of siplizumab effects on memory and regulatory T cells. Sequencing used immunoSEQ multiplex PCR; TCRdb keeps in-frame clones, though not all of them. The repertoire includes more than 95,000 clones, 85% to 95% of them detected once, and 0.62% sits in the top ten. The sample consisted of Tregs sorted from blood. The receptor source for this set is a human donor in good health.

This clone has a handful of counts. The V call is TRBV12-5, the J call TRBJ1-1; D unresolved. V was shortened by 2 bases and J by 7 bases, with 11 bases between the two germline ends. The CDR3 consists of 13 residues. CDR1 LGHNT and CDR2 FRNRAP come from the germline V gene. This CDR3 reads CASGLPPLGEAFF. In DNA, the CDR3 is TGTGCTAGTGGTTTGCCCCCATTGGGTGAAGCTTTCTTT.

The CDR3 coding sequence is TGTGCCAGCAGCTTAGCGGATATATTCGGCGAGCAGTTCTTC. Translating it yields CASSLADIFGEQFF. The chain is built from TRBV11-3 and TRBJ2-1; D gene uncertain. Germline-derived CDR1 and CDR2 are SGHNT and YENEEA. Trimming pared 1 base from V and 10 bases from J, leaving 14 bases between. CDR3 length: 14 residues.